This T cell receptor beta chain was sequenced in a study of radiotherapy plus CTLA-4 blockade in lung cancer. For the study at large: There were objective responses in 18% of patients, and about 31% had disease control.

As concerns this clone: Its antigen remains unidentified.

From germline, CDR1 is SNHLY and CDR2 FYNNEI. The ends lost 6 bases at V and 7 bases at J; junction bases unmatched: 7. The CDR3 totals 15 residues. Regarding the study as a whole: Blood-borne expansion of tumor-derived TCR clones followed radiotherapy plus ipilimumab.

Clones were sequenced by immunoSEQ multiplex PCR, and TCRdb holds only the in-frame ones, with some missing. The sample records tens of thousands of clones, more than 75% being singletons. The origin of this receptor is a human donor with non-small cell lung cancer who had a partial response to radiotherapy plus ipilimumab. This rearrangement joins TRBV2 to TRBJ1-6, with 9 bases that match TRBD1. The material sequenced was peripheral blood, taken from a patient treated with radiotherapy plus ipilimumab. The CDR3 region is CASRETGGRNSPLHF. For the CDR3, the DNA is TGTGCCAGCAGGGAGACAGGGGGAAGGAATTCACCCCTCCACTTT.